This T cell receptor (beta chain) was sequenced during a study of memory CD8 T cells in hepatitis C reinfection. Background on the study: After reinfection, a couple of primary-infection resolvers became chronically infected. Peak reinfection sampling occurred 3 to 8 weeks after detected reinfection.

Here immunoSEQ multiplex PCR was the method, and the copy in TCRdb shows in-frame clones only, minus some. The sample comprises more than 35,000 clones, around 89% of which are singletons, and approximately 1.2% rests with the top ten. Time point noted: peak reinfection, 3 to 8 weeks after reinfection detection. TCR sequencing was done directly ex vivo on sorted cells, without expansion in vitro. Sequencing input: naive CD8+ T cells sorted from blood. This sequence was found in a man between 18 and 29 years old with hepatitis C virus infection.

The CDR3 sequence: CASSSRGSGPKTQYF. The CDR3 bases are TGTGCCAGCAGCTCCCGGGGGTCGGGGCCCAAGACCCAGTACTTC. The rearrangement joins TRBV21-1 to TRBJ2-5; the DNA was not used to check the table's D call, TRBD2. TRBV21-1 is recorded as a pseudogene. This CDR3 region has 15 residues.